This section outlines one TCR beta chain sequence together with its context. The data belong to a study of T cell changes during pregnancy in multiple sclerosis. Germline V gene data show CDR1 as SEHNR and CDR2 as FQNEAQ (reference sequence). The CDR3 has 14 amino acids. Between the trimmed V and J ends, which lost 5 bases and 1 base, there was a span of 12 bases. Method: immunoSEQ multiplex PCR; TCRdb's copy keeps in-frame clones and lacks some. Among under 40,000 clones listed, 80% to 95% were seen once. The TCR originated in a female donor with multiple sclerosis, enrolled in a pregnancy study. Sequenced here: CD8+ T cells from peripheral blood mononuclear cells, sampled before pregnancy. This rearrangement joins TRBV7-9 to TRBJ2-7; possible D gene TRBD2, 6 bases. CDR3: CASSAGQKSYEQYF. CDR3 in DNA: TGTGCCAGCAGCGCGGGGCAAAAGTCCTACGAGCAGTACTTC.